A single sample is the source of the 11 T cell receptor beta chains below, sequenced in a study of blood T cell repertoires in COVID-19 (dated by TCRdb to about 2020). The library was obtained by the immunoSEQ multiplex PCR assay. TCRdb took this table from immuneACCESS and kept in-frame rearrangements with V and J called. Such tables lack part of the clones; where checked against another copy, unresolved V genes explain under half of the gap, and the rest is unexplained. The sample table holds fewer than 60,000 clones, of which around four fifths were seen once. Jointly, the top ten make up approximately 13% of the sample. Material for sequencing was peripheral blood. Receptors were obtained from a woman older than 75 with acute or convalescent COVID-19.

The chain employs TRBV29-1 and TRBJ1-3, with D unresolved. Between the trimmed V and J ends, which lost 5 bases and 0 bases, there was a span of 5 bases. There are 12 residues in the CDR3. CDR1 is SQVTM and CDR2 is ANQGSEA in the germline V gene. Here the CDR3 reads CSVSFSGNTIYF. Written as DNA, the CDR3 is TGCAGCGTTTCTTTCTCTGGAAACACCATATATTTT.

V and J are TRBV12-3 or TRBV12-4 and TRBJ1-6; D remains ambiguous. CDR3 length equals 13 residues. V lost 7 bases, J lost 7 bases, and 11 bases lay in between. Here the CDR3 reads CASTYLRNSPLHF. Written as DNA, the CDR3 is TGTGCCAGCACCTACCTCAGGAATTCACCCCTCCACTTT.

Regarding this clone: One end of the junction fails to match germline, which may point to a read error. J is TRBJ2-7 and V is TRBV5-6, with 7 bases fitting TRBD1. The CDR3 is 11 amino acids. The V gene's germline CDR1 is SGHDT and CDR2 YYEEEE. The CDR3 reads CASSSGQRLHF. For the CDR3, the DNA is TGTGCCAGCAGCTCGGGACAGAGGCTTCACTTC.

This chain links TRBV29-1 with TRBJ1-3, with TRBD1 identical over 7 bases. The CDR3 contains 13 residues. V lost 6 bases, J lost 1 base, and 3 bases stayed unmatched. From germline, CDR1 is SQVTM and CDR2 ANQGSEA. This chain's CDR3 is CSVYRGSGNTIYF. The CDR3, as DNA: TGCAGCGTGTACAGGGGTTCTGGAAACACCATATATTTT.

V is TRBV11-2 and J is TRBJ1-3, with D perhaps TRBD1 (6 bases). CDR1 and CDR2 from the germline V gene are SGHAT and FQNNGV. The CDR3 consists of 16 residues. Trimming removed 5 bases from V and 4 bases from J, with 18 bases in between. CDR3 loop: CASSPSYGGLGNTIYF. CDR3 bases: TGTGCCAGCAGCCCAAGTTACGGGGGGCTCGGAAACACCATATATTTT. The full variable domain, rest sourced from reference TRBV11-2 and TRBJ1-3, is EAGVAQSPRYKIIEKRQSVAFWCNPISGHATLYWYQQILGQGPKLLIQFQNNGVVDDSQLPKDRFSAERLKGVDSTLKIQPAKLEDSAVYLCASSPSYGGLGNTIYFGEGSWLTVV.

This clone was observed a single time. The rearrangement links TRBV14 to TRBJ1-3; tentatively, D is TRBD1 (6 bases). Germline CDR1 and CDR2: SGHDN and FVKESK. This CDR3 has 14 residues. V was shortened by 4 bases and J by 4 bases, with 11 bases between the two germline ends. The CDR3 protein is CASSPAGAGNTIYF. CDR3 DNA sequence: TGTGCCAGCAGCCCCGCAGGGGCCGGAAACACCATATATTTT.

The gene calls are TRBV11-2 and TRBJ2-7; D not certain. V was pared by 5 bases and J by 9 bases, with 11 bases between. This CDR3 contains 11 residues. CDR1 SGHAT and CDR2 FQNNGV come from the germline V gene. The CDR3 here is CASSPGAGQYF. The CDR3 DNA reads as TGTGCCAGCAGCCCCGGTGCAGGGCAGTACTTC. Variable domain in full (rest from reference TRBV11-2 and TRBJ2-7): EAGVAQSPRYKIIEKRQSVAFWCNPISGHATLYWYQQILGQGPKLLIQFQNNGVVDDSQLPKDRFSAERLKGVDSTLKIQPAKLEDSAVYLCASSPGAGQYFGPGTRLTVT.

The chain combines TRBV6-5 with TRBJ1-2; 7 nucleotides agree with TRBD1. The ends lost 6 bases at V and 5 bases at J; junction bases unmatched: 9. This CDR3 contains 14 residues. The germline V gene encodes CDR1 MNHEY and CDR2 SVGAGI. The CDR3 protein is CASRHPGTEYGYTF. Here the CDR3 DNA reads TGTGCCAGCAGGCATCCCGGGACAGAGTATGGCTACACCTTC.

The V and J genes are TRBV2 and TRBJ1-5; TRBD1 might be the D (5 bases). The CDR3 length is 15 residues. Germline lookup yields CDR1 SNHLY and CDR2 FYNNEI. V was shortened by 1 base and J by 4 bases, with 11 bases between the two germline ends. CDR3 in amino acids: CASSEGLRVNQPQHF. DNA of the CDR3: TGTGCCAGCAGTGAAGGGCTCAGGGTAAATCAGCCCCAGCATTTT.

As concerns this clone: The junction departs from germline at one end; a sequencing error may be responsible. V usage is TRBV6-1 and J usage is TRBJ1-5; 7 positions agree with TRBD1. This CDR3 is built from 17 residues. CDR1 and CDR2 (germline): MNHNS, SASEGT. CDR3 DNA: TGTACCAGCAGTGTCCGGGACAGCTTATTAGGCAATCAGCCCCAGCATTTT. Translating gives CTSSVRDSLLGNQPQHF.

The chain links TRBV28 to TRBJ2-5; unclear D gene. Germline CDR1 MDHEN, CDR2 SYDVKM. Between the trimmed V and J ends, which lost 3 bases and 5 bases, there was a span of 7 bases. The CDR3 loop spans 12 amino acids. CDR3 region: CASSLPGETQYF. CDR3 DNA sequence: TGTGCCAGCAGTTTGCCCGGGGAGACCCAGTACTTC.